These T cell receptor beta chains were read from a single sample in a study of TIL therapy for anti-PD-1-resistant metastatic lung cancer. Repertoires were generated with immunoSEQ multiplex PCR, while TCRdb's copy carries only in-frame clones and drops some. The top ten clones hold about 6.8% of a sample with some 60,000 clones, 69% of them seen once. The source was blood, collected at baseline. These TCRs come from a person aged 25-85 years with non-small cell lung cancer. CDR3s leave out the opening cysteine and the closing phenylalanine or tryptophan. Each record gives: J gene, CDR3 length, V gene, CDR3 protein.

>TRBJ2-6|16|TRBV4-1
ASSQVGLAGAGANVLT
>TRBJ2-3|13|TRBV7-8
ASSPYSDSPDTQY
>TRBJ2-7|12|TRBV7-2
ASSPKTGTYEQY
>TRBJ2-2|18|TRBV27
ASSLPPSGTSGANTGELF
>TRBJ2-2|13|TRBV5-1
ASSLEDTYTGELF
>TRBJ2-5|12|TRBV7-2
ASSLVVGVETQY
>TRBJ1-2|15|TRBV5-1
ASSADLGTRNNYGYT
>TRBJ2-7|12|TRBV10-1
ASSESDTAGVQY
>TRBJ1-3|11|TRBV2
ASSGLIRNTIY
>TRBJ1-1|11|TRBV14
ASSQGENTEAF
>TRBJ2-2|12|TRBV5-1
ASSLPTYTGELF
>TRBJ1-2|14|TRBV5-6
ASSRLDRAPNYGYT
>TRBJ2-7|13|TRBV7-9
ASSSAGRPYYEQY
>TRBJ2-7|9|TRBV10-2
ASSDSYEQY
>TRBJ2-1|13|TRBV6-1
ASSGTGSWDNEQF
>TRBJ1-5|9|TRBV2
ASSARGPQH
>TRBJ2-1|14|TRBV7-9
ASSLEFRLAGVQQF
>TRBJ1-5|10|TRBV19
ASSIQDQPQH
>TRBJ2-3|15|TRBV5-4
ASSPGTGDRVADTQY
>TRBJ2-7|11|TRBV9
ASSVGGTGEQY
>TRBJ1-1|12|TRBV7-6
ASSPRGADTEAF
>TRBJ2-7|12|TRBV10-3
ATRDRVGYNEQY
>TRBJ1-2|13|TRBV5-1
ASSLEVRGSHGYT
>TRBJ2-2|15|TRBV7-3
ASSLNSAGADTGELF
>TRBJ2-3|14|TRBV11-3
ASSTGTGWGMDTQY
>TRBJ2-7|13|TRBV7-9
ASIRSGTGVYEQY
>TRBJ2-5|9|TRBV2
ASSEEETQY
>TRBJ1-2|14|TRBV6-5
ASSYGTGAVRYGYT
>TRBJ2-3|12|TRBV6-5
ASNRDRLGDTQY
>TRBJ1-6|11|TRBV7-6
ASSPTQNSPLH
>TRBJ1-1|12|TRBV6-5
ASSYSGQQTEAF
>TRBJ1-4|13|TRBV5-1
ASSSGQTTNEKLF
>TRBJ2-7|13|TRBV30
AWSVDWASLYEQY
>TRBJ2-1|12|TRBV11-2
ASSRGLSYNEQF
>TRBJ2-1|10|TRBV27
ASSGLVNEQF
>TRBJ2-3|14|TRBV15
ATSTQGQGRGDTQY
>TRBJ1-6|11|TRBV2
ASNTGGNSPLH
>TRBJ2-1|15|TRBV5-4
ASSRTSGGARYNEQF
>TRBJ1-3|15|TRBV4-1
ASSLSGGREAGNTIY
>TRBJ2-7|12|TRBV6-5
ASSRLAGPYEQY
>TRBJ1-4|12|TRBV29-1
SVGQGAVGEKLF
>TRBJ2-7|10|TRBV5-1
ASSQDSYEQY
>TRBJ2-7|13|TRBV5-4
ASSFFGGGVYEQY
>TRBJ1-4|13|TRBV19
ASSPRTGLNEKLF
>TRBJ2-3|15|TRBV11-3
ASSLRNSGRAGDTQY